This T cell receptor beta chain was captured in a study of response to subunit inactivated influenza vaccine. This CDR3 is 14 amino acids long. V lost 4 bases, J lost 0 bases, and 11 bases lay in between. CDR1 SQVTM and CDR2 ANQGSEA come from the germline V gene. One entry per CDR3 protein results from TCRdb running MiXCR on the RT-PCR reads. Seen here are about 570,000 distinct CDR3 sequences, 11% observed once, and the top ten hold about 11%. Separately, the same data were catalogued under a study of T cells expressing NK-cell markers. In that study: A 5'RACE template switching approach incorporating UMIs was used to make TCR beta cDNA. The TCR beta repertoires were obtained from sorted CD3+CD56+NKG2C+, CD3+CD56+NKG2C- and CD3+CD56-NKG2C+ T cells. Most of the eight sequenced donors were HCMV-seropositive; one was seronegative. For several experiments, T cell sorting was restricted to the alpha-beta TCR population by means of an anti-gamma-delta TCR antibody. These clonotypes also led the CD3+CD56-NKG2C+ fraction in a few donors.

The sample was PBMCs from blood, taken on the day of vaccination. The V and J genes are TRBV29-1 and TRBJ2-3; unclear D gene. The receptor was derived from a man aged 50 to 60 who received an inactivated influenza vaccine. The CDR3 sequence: CSVGGRRSTDTQYF. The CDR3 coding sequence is TGCAGCGTTGGCGGCAGAAGAAGCACAGATACGCAGTATTTT.